This TCR beta chain was found in a study of OX40 agonist ivuxolimab in advanced cancers. About the study: Patients were dosed intravenously with ivuxolimab at 0.01 to 10 mg/kg every 2 weeks.

Trimming took off 3 bases at V and 6 bases at J, with 10 bases between the two ends. The length of the CDR3 is 13 residues. Looked up from germline, CDR1 is SGHNT and CDR2 is YYREEE (reference sequence). This clone was counted once. Here immunoSEQ multiplex PCR was the method, and the copy in TCRdb shows in-frame clones only, minus some. The table has 75,000 to 100,000 clones, around 84% seen once. The material was CD4+ or CD8+ T cells sorted from blood, obtained in a trial of the OX40 agonist ivuxolimab. The chain combines TRBV5-4 with TRBJ2-1; the D gene is possibly TRBD2 (6 bases). This clonotype was obtained from an adult with an advanced solid tumor such as melanoma, head and neck, liver or kidney cancer. Written as DNA, the CDR3 is TGTGCCAGCAGCTGGCGGGGTTCCAATGAGCAGTTCTTC. This translates into CASSWRGSNEQFF.